This T cell receptor beta chain is from a study of blood T cell repertoires in COVID-19. Overall study context: Some COVID-19 samples were acute and others convalescent; all came from the United States, Italy and Spain. Sources were T cells, B-cell-depleted T cells, or PBMCs; the material itself was cDNA or gDNA.

The germline CDR1 and CDR2 sequences are SGHRS and YFSETQ. The J segment lost 3 bases and the V segment lost 1 base, leaving 3 bases of the junction unmatched. The CDR3 has 15 residues. Seattle patients were enrolled while actively infected and followed longitudinally. Per the original methods: Amplification of reference gene primers provided the estimated nucleated cell counts. Assay used: immunoSEQ multiplex PCR; TCRdb lists only in-frame clones, some missing. V and J calls and clone size come straight from that table; D and trimming were deduced from the DNA. The data contain over 85,000 clones, about 90% of them singletons.

The sample was peripheral blood. This TCR was sampled from a human donor with COVID-19, enrolled during active disease. The donor label of this sample is uncertain. The chain is built from TRBV5-1 and TRBJ2-5, with 10 bases matching TRBD1. This CDR3 reads CASSLQDRGEETQYF. In DNA, the CDR3 is TGCGCCAGCAGCTTGCAGGACAGGGGGGAAGAGACCCAGTACTTC. The full variable domain, its missing parts supplied by reference TRBV5-1 and TRBJ2-5, is KAGVTQTPRYLIKTRGQQVTLSCSPISGHRSVSWYQQTPGQGLQFLFEYFSETQRNKGNFPGRFSGRQFSNSRSEMNVSTLELGDSALYLCASSLQDRGEETQYFGPGTRLLVL.